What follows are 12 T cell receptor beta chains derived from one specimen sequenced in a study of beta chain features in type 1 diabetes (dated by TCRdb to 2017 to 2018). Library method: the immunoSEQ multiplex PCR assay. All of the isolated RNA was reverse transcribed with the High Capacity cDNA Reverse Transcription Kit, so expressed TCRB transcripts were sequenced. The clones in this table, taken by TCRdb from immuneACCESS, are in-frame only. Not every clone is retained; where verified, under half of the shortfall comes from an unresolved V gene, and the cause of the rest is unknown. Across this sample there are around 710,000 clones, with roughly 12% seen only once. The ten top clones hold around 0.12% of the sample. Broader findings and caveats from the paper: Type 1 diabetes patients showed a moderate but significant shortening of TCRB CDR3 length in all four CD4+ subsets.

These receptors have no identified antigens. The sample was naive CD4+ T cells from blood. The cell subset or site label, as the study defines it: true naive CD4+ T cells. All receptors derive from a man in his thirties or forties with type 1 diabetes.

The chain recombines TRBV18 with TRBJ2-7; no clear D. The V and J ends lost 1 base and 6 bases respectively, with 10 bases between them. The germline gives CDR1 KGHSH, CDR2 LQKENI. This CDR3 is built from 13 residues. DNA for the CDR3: TGTGCCAGCTCACCACAGCCCGATCTCGAGCAGTACTTC. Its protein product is CASSPQPDLEQYF.

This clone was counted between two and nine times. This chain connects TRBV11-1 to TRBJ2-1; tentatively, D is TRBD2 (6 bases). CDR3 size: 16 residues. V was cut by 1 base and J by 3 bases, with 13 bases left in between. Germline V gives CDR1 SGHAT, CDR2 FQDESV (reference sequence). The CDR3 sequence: CASSLEKLAIYNEQFF. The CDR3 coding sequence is TGTGCCAGCAGCTTAGAGAAGCTAGCGATCTACAATGAGCAGTTCTTC. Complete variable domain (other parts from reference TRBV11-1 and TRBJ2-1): EAEVAQSPRYKITEKSQAVAFWCDPISGHATLYWYRQILGQGPELLVQFQDESVVDDSQLPKDRFSAERLKGVDSTLKIQPAELGDSAMYLCASSLEKLAIYNEQFFGPGTRLTVL.

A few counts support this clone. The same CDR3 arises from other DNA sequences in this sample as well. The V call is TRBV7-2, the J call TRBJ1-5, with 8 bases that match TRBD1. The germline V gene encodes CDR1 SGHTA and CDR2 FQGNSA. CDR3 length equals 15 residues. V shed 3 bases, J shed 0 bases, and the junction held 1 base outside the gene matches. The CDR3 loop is CASSFDRGSNQPQHF. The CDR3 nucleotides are TGTGCCAGCAGCTTCGACAGGGGTAGCAATCAGCCCCAGCATTTT.

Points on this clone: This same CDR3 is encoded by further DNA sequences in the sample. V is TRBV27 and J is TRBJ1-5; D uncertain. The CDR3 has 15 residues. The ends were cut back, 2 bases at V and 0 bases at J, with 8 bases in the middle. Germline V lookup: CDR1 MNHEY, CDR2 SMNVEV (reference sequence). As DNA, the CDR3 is TGTGCCAGCAGTTTAGGAAGTTATAGCAATCAGCCCCAGCATTTT. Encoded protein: CASSLGSYSNQPQHF.

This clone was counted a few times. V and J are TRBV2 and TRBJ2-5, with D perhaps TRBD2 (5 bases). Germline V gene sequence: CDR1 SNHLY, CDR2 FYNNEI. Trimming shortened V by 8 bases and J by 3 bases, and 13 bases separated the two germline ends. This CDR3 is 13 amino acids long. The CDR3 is CASAGIGEETQYF. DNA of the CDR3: TGTGCCAGCGCAGGAATCGGGGAAGAGACCCAGTACTTC. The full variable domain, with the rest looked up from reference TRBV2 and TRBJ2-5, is EPEVTQTPSHQVTQMGQEVILRCVPISNHLYFYWYRQILGQKVEFLVSFYNNEISEKSEIFDDQFSVERPDGSNFTLKIRSTKLEDSAMYFCASAGIGEETQYFGPGTRLLVL.

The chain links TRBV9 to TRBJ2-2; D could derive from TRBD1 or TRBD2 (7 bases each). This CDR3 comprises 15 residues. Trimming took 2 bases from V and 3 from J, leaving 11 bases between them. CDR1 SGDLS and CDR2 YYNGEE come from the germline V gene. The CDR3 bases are TGTGCCAGCAGCGTCCCAGGGGGGGACACCGGGGAGCTGTTTTTT. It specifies CASSVPGGDTGELFF.

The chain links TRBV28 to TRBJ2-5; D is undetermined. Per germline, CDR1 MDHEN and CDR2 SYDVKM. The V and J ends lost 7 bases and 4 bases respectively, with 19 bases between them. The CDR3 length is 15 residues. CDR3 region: CASTIDPFEGETQYF. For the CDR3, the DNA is TGTGCCAGCACTATAGACCCTTTTGAAGGAGAGACCCAGTACTTC.

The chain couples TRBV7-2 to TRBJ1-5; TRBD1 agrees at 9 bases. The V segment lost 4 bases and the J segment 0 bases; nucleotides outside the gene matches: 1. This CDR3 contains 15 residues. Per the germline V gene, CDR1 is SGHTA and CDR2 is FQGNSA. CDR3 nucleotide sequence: TGTGCCAGCAGCTGGACAGGGGATAGCAATCAGCCCCAGCATTTT. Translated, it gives CASSWTGDSNQPQHF.

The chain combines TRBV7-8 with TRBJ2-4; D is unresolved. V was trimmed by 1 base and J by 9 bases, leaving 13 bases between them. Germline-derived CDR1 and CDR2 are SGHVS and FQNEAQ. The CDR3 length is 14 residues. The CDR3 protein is CASSLGVSPSIQYF. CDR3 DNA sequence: TGTGCCAGCAGCTTAGGAGTCTCCCCGAGCATTCAGTACTTC.

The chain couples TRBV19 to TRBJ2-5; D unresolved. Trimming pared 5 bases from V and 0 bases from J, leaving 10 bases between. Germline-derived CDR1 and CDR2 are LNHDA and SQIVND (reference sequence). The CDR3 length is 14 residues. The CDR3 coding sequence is TGTGCCAGTAGTCTCCCCGCCCACCAAGAGACCCAGTACTTC. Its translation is CASSLPAHQETQYF.

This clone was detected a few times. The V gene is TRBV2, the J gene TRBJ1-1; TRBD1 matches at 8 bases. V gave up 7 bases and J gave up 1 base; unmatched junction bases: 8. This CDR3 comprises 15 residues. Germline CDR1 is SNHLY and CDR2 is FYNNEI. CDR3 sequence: CASTAGRGQNTEAFF. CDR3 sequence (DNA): TGTGCCAGCACCGCGGGCAGGGGGCAGAACACTGAAGCTTTCTTT.

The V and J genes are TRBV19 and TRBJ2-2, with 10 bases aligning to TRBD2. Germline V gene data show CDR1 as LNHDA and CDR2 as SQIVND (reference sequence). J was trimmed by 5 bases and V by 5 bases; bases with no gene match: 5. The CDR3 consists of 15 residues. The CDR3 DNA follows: TGTGCCAGTAGTGATCCTAGCGGGGGAACCGGGGAGCTGTTTTTT. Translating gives CASSDPSGGTGELFF. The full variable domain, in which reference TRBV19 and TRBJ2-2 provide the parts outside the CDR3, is DGGITQSPKYLFRKEGQNVTLSCEQNLNHDAMYWYRQDPGQGLRLIYYSQIVNDFQKGDIAEGYSVSREKKESFPLTVTSAQKNPTAFYLCASSDPSGGTGELFFGEGSRLTVL.